This T cell receptor beta chain was found in a study of blood T cell repertoires in COVID-19. Turning to the study itself: Acute and convalescent COVID-19 specimens originated in the United States, Italy and Spain. PBMCs, B-cell-depleted T cells, or T cells provided the cDNA or gDNA that made up the material.

V shed 8 bases and J shed 10 bases, with 18 bases lying between them. This CDR3 contains 13 residues. Germline values: CDR1 MNHNY, CDR2 SVGAGI (reference sequence). In the source study's methods: Counts of nucleated cells, estimated from reference gene primer amplification, were obtained. Repertoires were generated with immunoSEQ multiplex PCR, while TCRdb's copy carries only in-frame clones and drops some. V, J and clone size were drawn from that table, and D and trimming were deduced from the DNA. The table records around 72,000 clones, around 90% of them present only once. The material sequenced was peripheral blood. This clonotype was obtained from a man in his fifties with acute or convalescent COVID-19. The gene calls are TRBV6-6 and TRBJ1-5; D may be TRBD1 (5 bases). In DNA, the CDR3 is TGTGCCAGCCGTATAGGGGATCTTGGCCCCCAGCATTTT. It specifies CASRIGDLGPQHF.